The sequence of this TCR beta chain was determined in a study of T cell clones after liver transplantation. On the study more broadly: Samples came from ITN030ST, which attempted immunosuppression withdrawal within 2 years of liver transplantation. Study-wide points: Graft donor-reactive T cells possibly entered the graft instead of undergoing deletion. Post-transplant time points were not standardized, so conclusions are preliminary.

Sequencing used immunoSEQ multiplex PCR; TCRdb keeps in-frame clones, though not all of them. The table has just over 9,000 clones, over 60% seen once. As concerns this clone: Its antigen remains unknown.

Germline V gene data show CDR1 as SGDLS and CDR2 as YYNGEE. This CDR3 contains 11 residues. Trimming removed 4 bases at V and 7 bases at J, with 8 bases between. The specimen was CD8+ T cells from blood, collected before liver transplant. This TCR was recovered from a human donor who received a liver transplant. The chain joins TRBV9 to TRBJ1-1; D not resolved. Here the CDR3 DNA reads TGTGCCAGCAGCTCCGACGTTGAAGCTTTCTTT. Its translation is CASSSDVEAFF.